This T cell receptor beta chain was sequenced in a study of post-analysis software for immune sequencing data. General study points: Samples made in the same batch grouped tightly together by F measure. Patients carried roughly five TRBV segments more frequently than controls did, and TRBV5-6, TRBV5-1 and TRBV20-1 were among them. A significant reduction in normalized Chao1 diversity was observed in multiple sclerosis patients versus controls.

Unique molecular identifiers featured in each of the TCR beta cDNA libraries. Some 450,000 cDNA molecules were recovered from an input of roughly 0.85 to 10 million T cells. TCRdb reprocessed the PCR reads with MiXCR, giving one entry per CDR3 protein. Of some 190,000 distinct CDR3 sequences in the sample, over 25% were seen once. This clonotype was seen only a few times. Its antigen is currently unknown. V lost 7 bases, J lost 4 bases, and 4 bases stayed unmatched. This CDR3 is 13 amino acids long. The sequencing sample was made of blood. V is TRBV12-3 or TRBV12-4 and J is TRBJ1-1; 9 positions agree with TRBD1. The sequence was collected from a girl aged 2-17 years with multiple sclerosis. In DNA, the CDR3 is TGTGCCAGCAAGTCGACAGGGGGCACTGAAGCTTTCTTT. This sequence encodes CASKSTGGTEAFF.